One sample yielded the 8 T cell receptor beta chains listed below, sequenced in a study of CD8+ T cells in alopecia areata. cDNA prepared by RNA extraction and subsequent reverse transcription served as the template for sequencing. Assay: immunoSEQ multiplex PCR; the TCRdb copy retains only in-frame clones and omits some. The sample consists of roughly 200,000 clones, 40% to 65% of them appearing once. Sample treatment: oral pan-JAK inhibitor, 5-10 mg twice daily. The sequencing here drew on CD8+ T cells sorted from blood, taken at week 24, from a patient treated with tofacitinib. These receptors were obtained from a human donor with alopecia areata.

The V gene is TRBV7-8, the J gene TRBJ2-1; no clear D gene. V was clipped by 0 bases and J by 8 bases, with 8 bases between them. Per germline, CDR1 SGHVS and CDR2 FQNEAQ. The CDR3 totals 13 residues. The CDR3 nucleotides read TGTGCCAGCAGCTTAGCGTCAGTCCATGAGCAGTTCTTC. Its translation is CASSLASVHEQFF.

This clone has just one count. The rearrangement uses TRBV9 and TRBJ1-2; D gene unclear. Germline V gene sequence: CDR1 SGDLS, CDR2 YYNGEE. The CDR3 length is 15 residues. V lost 4 bases and J 4 bases, leaving 17 bases between the germline ends. CDR3 loop: CASSQSPASAYGYTF. The CDR3 DNA sequence: TGTGCCAGCAGCCAAAGCCCGGCTTCAGCCTATGGCTACACCTTC.

The gene calls are TRBV30 and TRBJ1-1; D unresolved. The CDR3 length is 12 residues. The V and J ends lost 2 bases and 4 bases respectively, with 8 bases between them. Looked up from germline, CDR1 is GTSNPN and CDR2 is SVGIG (reference sequence). The DNA of the CDR3 is TGTGCCTGGAGTTTGAGGGTCACTGAAGCTTTCTTT. It encodes CAWSLRVTEAFF.

The rearrangement uses TRBV5-1 and TRBJ2-3; the D call may be TRBD1 or TRBD2 (6 bases each). This CDR3 is 17 amino acids long. Deletions cut 3 bases from V and 2 bases from J, with 19 bases between. Germline V gene lookup returns CDR1 SGHRS and CDR2 YFSETQ. CDR3 DNA sequence: TGCGCCAGCAGCTCCCCGTTAGGAGGGGGGTCCACAGATACGCAGTATTTT. Translating it yields CASSSPLGGGSTDTQYF.

The chain employs TRBV9 and TRBJ1-5; D is perhaps TRBD1 (5 bases). The germline V gene encodes CDR1 SGDLS and CDR2 YYNGEE. The length of the CDR3 is 15 residues. Trimming removed 4 bases at V and 0 bases at J, with 11 bases between. CDR3 in amino acids: CASSPGGASNQPQHF. CDR3 in DNA: TGTGCCAGCAGCCCAGGCGGGGCTAGCAATCAGCCCCAGCATTTT.

In its sample, this clone was seen once. CDR3 in amino acids: CASGLGGTEAFF. CDR3 DNA sequence: TGTGCCAGCGGCCTTGGGGGCACTGAAGCTTTCTTT. The genes are TRBV5-6 and TRBJ1-1; TRBD1 is a possible D gene (5 bases). The V and J ends lost 7 bases and 4 bases respectively, with 11 bases between them. From germline, CDR1 is SGHDT and CDR2 YYEEEE. This CDR3 comprises 12 residues.

The chain employs TRBV2 and TRBJ1-5, with D possibly matching TRBD1 (6 bases). Germline CDR1 reads SNHLY; CDR2 reads FYNNEI. The CDR3 covers 15 residues. V gave up 4 bases and J gave up 0 bases, with 10 bases separating them. The CDR3 region has the DNA TGTGCCAGCAGTGCGAGACAGGCTAGCAATCAGCCCCAGCATTTT. Protein: CASSARQASNQPQHF.

The rearrangement uses TRBV29-1 and TRBJ2-7; D gene ambiguous. Germline values: CDR1 SQVTM, CDR2 ANQGSEA. This CDR3 has 12 amino acids. V was pared by 3 bases and J by 6 bases, with 12 bases between. The CDR3 loop reads CSVEDGDIEQYF. CDR3 in DNA: TGCAGCGTTGAGGACGGTGATATCGAGCAGTACTTC.